The 13 T cell receptor beta chains below come from one sample, sequenced in a study of cytomegalovirus exposure and HLA in healthy donors (dated 2017 in TCRdb). The library was made by the immunoSEQ multiplex PCR assay. Here the immuneACCESS table is served through TCRdb, limited to in-frame sequences with V and J called. Missing clones are a known gap in these copies; in checked studies unresolved V genes cover under half, and the rest lacks a known reason. The sample yields around 130,000 clones; about nine tenths were counted once. The top ten clones comprise about 3% of the sample. Sequencing used PBMCs. The receptors derive from a man aged 25-40 years in good health and CMV-seronegative.

The chain combines TRBV18 with TRBJ1-1; D is uncertain. CDR1 is KGHSH, CDR2 LQKENI, per germline. V lost 5 bases and J lost 1, with 8 bases in between. This CDR3 comprises 13 residues. This CDR3 is CASSDGWNTEAFF. DNA of the CDR3: TGTGCCAGCTCAGACGGGTGGAACACTGAAGCTTTCTTT.

The rearrangement joins TRBV7-9 to TRBJ2-7, with a tentative D call TRBD1 (6 bases). The germline V and J ends were trimmed by 4 bases and 2 bases, with 15 bases remaining between them. Germline CDR1 SEHNR, CDR2 FQNEAQ (reference sequence). This CDR3 is built from 15 residues. The CDR3 DNA follows: TGTGCCAGCAGCTACTTGGGGGCTGCAACCTACGAGCAGTACTTC. Its protein is CASSYLGAATYEQYF.

The V call is TRBV27, the J call TRBJ2-2; D possibly corresponds to TRBD2 (6 bases). The CDR3 totals 13 residues. In germline, CDR1 is MNHEY, CDR2 SMNVEV (reference sequence). V was trimmed by 5 bases and J by 5 bases, leaving 9 bases between them. CDR3 sequence reads: CASSPGTTGELFF. The DNA for the CDR3 is TGTGCCAGCAGTCCCGGGACTACCGGGGAGCTGTTTTTT.

The V and J genes are TRBV4-1 and TRBJ2-7; 13 bases are a match to TRBD2. Germline trimming cut 2 bases from V and 3 bases from J; bases unmatched to any gene: 7. The CDR3 is 17 amino acids. In germline, CDR1 is MGHRA, CDR2 YSYEKL. The CDR3 protein is CASSQLGLAGAIYEQYF. For the CDR3, the DNA is TGCGCCAGCAGCCAACTTGGACTAGCGGGGGCCATCTACGAGCAGTACTTC.

The chain uses TRBV19 and TRBJ2-3, with TRBD1 as a possible D gene (5 bases). The CDR3 covers 17 residues. Germline loops: CDR1 LNHDA, CDR2 SQIVND (reference sequence). Trimming pared 4 bases from V and 4 bases from J, leaving 21 bases between. Here the CDR3 DNA reads TGTGCCAGTAGTACCCTACCCGTTAGATCAGGGTCAGATACGCAGTATTTT. This gives the protein CASSTLPVRSGSDTQYF.

The chain carries TRBV19 and TRBJ1-4, with D maybe TRBD1 (5 bases). CDR3 length: 13 amino acids. V gave up 6 bases and J gave up 7 bases, with 12 bases separating them. The germline V gene has CDR1 LNHDA and CDR2 SQIVND (reference sequence). The DNA for the CDR3 is TGTGCCAGTAGCCAGGGCCGTGGTGAAAAACTGTTTTTT. It specifies CASSQGRGEKLFF.

This chain connects TRBV19 to TRBJ1-5, with 8 bases that match TRBD1. The germline V gene has CDR1 LNHDA and CDR2 SQIVND (reference sequence). The ends lost 8 bases at V and 3 bases at J; junction bases unmatched: 12. This CDR3 region has 16 residues. The CDR3 loop reads CASGVRRDRSNQPQHF. CDR3 bases: TGTGCCAGTGGAGTGCGCCGGGACAGGTCCAATCAGCCCCAGCATTTT.

The V gene is TRBV7-9, the J gene TRBJ2-5; D ambiguous. The CDR3 contains 15 residues. Germline CDR1 and CDR2: SEHNR and FQNEAQ (reference sequence). Trimming removed 3 bases at V and 5 bases at J, with 16 bases between. The CDR3 nucleotides are TGTGCCAGCAGCTTTTTACAAATCAGTCCGGAGACCCAGTACTTC. Translated: CASSFLQISPETQYF.

The chain employs TRBV5-1 and TRBJ2-5; 8 positions match TRBD1. The trim removed 4 bases at V and 5 bases at J, leaving 13 bases unmatched. From germline, CDR1 is SGHRS and CDR2 YFSETQ. This CDR3 spans 16 amino acids. The CDR3 region is CASSRSYAGGFETQYF. The CDR3 DNA is TGCGCCAGCAGCCGATCCTACGCAGGGGGCTTCGAGACCCAGTACTTC.

The CDR3 region has the DNA TGTGCCAGCAGCTTGGGCCGCGGCGGGGGGGCCGCCGGGGAGCTGTTTTTT. This encodes CASSLGRGGGAAGELFF. This chain joins TRBV5-4 and TRBJ2-2; 9 bases align to TRBD2. The CDR3 is 17 residues long. Germline assignment: CDR1 SGHNT and CDR2 YYREEE (reference sequence). J lost 6 bases, V lost 0 bases, and 9 bases had no gene match.

The chain has TRBV20-1 and TRBJ1-1; D remains unclear. Trimming removed 4 bases from V and 8 bases from J, with 11 bases in between. CDR3 length equals 11 residues. Per germline, CDR1 DFQATT and CDR2 SNEGSKA (reference sequence). CDR3 nucleotides: TGCAGTGCTACACGACCGGGGGAAGCTTTCTTT. This encodes CSATRPGEAFF.

This chain joins TRBV4-1 and TRBJ2-1; 12 positions agree with TRBD1. Germline-derived CDR1 and CDR2 are MGHRA and YSYEKL. V trimming: 3 bases; J trimming: 7 bases; junction bases outside the gene matches: 7. This CDR3 contains 16 residues. The CDR3 loop reads CASSHPPGQGANEQFF. In nucleotides, the CDR3 is TGCGCCAGCAGCCATCCCCCGGGACAGGGGGCTAATGAGCAGTTCTTC.

The chain links TRBV18 to TRBJ1-2; TRBD1 agrees at 9 bases. V was pared by 4 bases and J by 4 bases, with 4 bases of the junction left unmatched. The CDR3 has 14 residues. Germline V gives CDR1 KGHSH, CDR2 LQKENI. CDR3 nucleotides: TGTGCCAGCTCACTACAGGGGGCCTCCTATGGCTACACCTTC. It encodes CASSLQGASYGYTF.